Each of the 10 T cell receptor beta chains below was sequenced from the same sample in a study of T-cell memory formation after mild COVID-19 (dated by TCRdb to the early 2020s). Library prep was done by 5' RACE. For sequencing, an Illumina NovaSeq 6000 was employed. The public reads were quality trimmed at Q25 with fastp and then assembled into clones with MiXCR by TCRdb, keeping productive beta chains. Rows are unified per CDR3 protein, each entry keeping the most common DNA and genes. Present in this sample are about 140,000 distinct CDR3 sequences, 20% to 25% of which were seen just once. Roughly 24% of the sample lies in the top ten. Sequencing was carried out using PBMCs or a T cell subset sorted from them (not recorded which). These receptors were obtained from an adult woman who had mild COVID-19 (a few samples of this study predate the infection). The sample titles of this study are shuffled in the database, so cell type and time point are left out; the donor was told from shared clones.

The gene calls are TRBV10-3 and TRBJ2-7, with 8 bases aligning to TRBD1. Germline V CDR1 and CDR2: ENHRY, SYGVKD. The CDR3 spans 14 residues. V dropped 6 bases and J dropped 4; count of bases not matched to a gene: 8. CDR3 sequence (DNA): TGTGCCATCAGGGCGACAGGGGAGGTGTACGAGCAGTACTTC. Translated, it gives CAIRATGEVYEQYF.

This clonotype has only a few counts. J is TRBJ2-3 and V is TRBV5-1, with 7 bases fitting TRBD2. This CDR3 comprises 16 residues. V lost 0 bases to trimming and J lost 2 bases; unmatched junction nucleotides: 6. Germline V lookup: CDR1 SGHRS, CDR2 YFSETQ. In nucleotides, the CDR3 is TGCGCCAGCAGCTTGGTGGCGGGGGATAACACAGATACGCAGTATTTT. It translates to CASSLVAGDNTDTQYF.

The CDR3 here is CASSPSRETHEQYF. In nucleotides, the CDR3 is TGCGCCAGCAGCCCGTCACGGGAGACGCACGAGCAGTACTTC. The chain employs TRBV4-3 and TRBJ2-7, with TRBD2 as a possible D gene (6 bases). The germline V gene encodes CDR1 LGHNA and CDR2 YSLEER. The CDR3 extends over 14 amino acids. V was clipped by 4 bases and J by 5 bases, with 15 bases between them.

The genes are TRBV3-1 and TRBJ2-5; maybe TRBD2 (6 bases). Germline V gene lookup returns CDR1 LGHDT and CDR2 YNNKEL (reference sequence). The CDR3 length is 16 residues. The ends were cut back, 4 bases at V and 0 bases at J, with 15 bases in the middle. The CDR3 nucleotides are TGTGCCAGCAGCCCCCCGACGAGCGGGTACCAAGAGACCCAGTACTTC. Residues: CASSPPTSGYQETQYF.

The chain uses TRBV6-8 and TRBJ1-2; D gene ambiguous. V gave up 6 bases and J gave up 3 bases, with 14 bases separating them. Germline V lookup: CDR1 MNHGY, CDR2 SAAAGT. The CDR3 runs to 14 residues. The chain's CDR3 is CASRRGGSYYGYTF. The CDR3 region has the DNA TGTGCCAGCAGGCGGGGAGGCTCCTACTATGGCTACACCTTC.

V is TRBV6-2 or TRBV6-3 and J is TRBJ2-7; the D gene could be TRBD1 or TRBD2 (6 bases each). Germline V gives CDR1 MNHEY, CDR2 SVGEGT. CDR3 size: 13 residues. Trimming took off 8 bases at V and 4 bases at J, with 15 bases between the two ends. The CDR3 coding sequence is TGTGCCAGCGACGGGGGCCGCTTATACGAGCAGTACTTC. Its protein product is CASDGGRLYEQYF.

DNA of the CDR3: TGTGCCACCAGCAGAGGTTTTCCGGACACCGGGGAGCTGTTTTTT. Translating it yields CATSRGFPDTGELFF. V and J are TRBV15 and TRBJ2-2; D is unresolved. The V gene's germline CDR1 is LNHNV and CDR2 YYDKDF (reference sequence). The CDR3 contains 15 residues. Between the trimmed V and J ends, which lost 1 base and 3 bases, there was a span of 9 bases. The full variable domain, with the rest looked up from reference TRBV15 and TRBJ2-2, is DAMVIQNPRYQVTQFGKPVTLSCSQTLNHNVMYWYQQKSSQAPKLLFHYYDKDFNNEADTPDNFQSRRPNTSFCFLDIRSPGLGDTAMYLCATSRGFPDTGELFFGEGSRLTVL.

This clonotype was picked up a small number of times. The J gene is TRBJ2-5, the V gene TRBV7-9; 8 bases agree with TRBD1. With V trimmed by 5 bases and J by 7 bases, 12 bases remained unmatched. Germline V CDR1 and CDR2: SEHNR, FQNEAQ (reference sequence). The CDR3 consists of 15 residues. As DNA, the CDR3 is TGTGCCAGCAGCACGGACAGGGAGGAAGTTGGGACCCAGTACTTC. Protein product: CASSTDREEVGTQYF.

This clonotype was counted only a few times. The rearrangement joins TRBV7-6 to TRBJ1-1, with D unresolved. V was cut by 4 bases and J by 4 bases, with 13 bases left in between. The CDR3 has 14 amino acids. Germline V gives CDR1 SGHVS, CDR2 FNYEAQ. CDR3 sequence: CASSSLSHSTEAFF. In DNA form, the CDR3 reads TGTGCCAGCAGCTCCCTCTCACATTCCACTGAAGCTTTCTTT.

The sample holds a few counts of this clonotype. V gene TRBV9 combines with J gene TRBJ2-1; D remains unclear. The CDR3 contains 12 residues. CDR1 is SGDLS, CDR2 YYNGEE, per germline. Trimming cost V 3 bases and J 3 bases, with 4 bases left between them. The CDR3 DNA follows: TGTGCCAGCAGCGGACTCTACAATGAGCAGTTCTTC. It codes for CASSGLYNEQFF.